This TCR beta chain was documented in a study of PD-1 blockade in classical Hodgkin lymphoma. CDR1 is MDHEN and CDR2 is SYDVKM in the germline V gene. V was pared by 1 base and J by 6 bases, with 4 bases of the junction left unmatched. The CDR3 contains 14 residues. Clones were sequenced by immunoSEQ multiplex PCR, and TCRdb holds only the in-frame ones, with some missing. The sample consists of 25,000 or so clones, roughly 90% of them appearing once. Documented time point: cycle 4 day 1 (C4D1), after more than five weeks of nivolumab. After autologous stem cell transplantation all patients relapsed, and prior brentuximab vedotin exposure differed between cohorts.

This receptor was identified in a human donor with classical Hodgkin lymphoma. The chain employs TRBV28 and TRBJ2-3; TRBD2 matches 7 bases. Sequencing used peripheral blood mononuclear cells (PBMCs), obtained before the fourth cycle of nivolumab. CDR3 in amino acids: CASSLYTSDDTQYF. The CDR3, as DNA: TGTGCCAGCAGTTTATATACTAGCGACGATACGCAGTATTTT. The entire variable domain, with the rest obtained from reference TRBV28 and TRBJ2-3, is as follows: DVKVTQSSRYLVKRTGEKVFLECVQDMDHENMFWYRQDPGLGLRLIYFSYDVKMKEKGDIPEGYSVSREKKERFSLILESASTNQTSMYLCASSLYTSDDTQYFGPGTRLTVL.